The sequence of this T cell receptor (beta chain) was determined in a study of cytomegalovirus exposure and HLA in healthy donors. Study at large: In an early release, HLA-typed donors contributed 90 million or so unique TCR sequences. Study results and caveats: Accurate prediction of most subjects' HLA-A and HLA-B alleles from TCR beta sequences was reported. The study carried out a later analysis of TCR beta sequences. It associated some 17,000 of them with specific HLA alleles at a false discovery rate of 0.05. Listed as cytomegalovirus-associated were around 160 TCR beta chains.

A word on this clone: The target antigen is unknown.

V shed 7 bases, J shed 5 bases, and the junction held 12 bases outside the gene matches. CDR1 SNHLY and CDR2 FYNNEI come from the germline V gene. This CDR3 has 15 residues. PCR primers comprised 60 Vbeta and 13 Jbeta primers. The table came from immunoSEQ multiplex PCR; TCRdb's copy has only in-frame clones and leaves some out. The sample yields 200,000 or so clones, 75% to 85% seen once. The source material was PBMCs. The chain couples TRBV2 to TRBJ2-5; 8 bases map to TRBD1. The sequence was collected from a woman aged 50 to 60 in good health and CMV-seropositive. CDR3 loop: CASITDREVRETQYF. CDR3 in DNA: TGTGCCAGCATAACGGACAGGGAGGTCCGGGAGACCCAGTACTTC.